One sample yielded the 5 T cell receptor beta chains listed below, sequenced in a study of T-cell memory formation after mild COVID-19. MiXCR was run by TCRdb on the 5' RACE reads, yielding one entry per CDR3 protein. The sample has around 420,000 distinct CDR3 sequences, roughly 24% seen once. What was sequenced was PBMCs or a T cell subset sorted from them (not recorded which). All receptors come from an adult woman who had mild COVID-19 (a few samples of this study predate the infection). Cell type and time point are not known.

This clonotype was seen a few times. The chain is built from TRBV27 and TRBJ1-1, with a possible D match to TRBD1 (5 bases). Germline loops: CDR1 MNHEY, CDR2 SMNVEV (reference sequence). V was trimmed by 0 bases and J by 4 bases, leaving 12 bases between them. CDR3 size: 15 residues. The CDR3 sequence: CASSLSRGGSTEAFF. DNA for the CDR3: TGTGCCAGCAGTTTATCCCGGGGGGGAAGCACTGAAGCTTTCTTT.

In its sample, this clonotype was seen a few times. This rearrangement joins TRBV7-9 to TRBJ1-4, with D perhaps TRBD1 (6 bases). Germline CDR1 SEHNR, CDR2 FQNEAQ (reference sequence). The CDR3 covers 15 residues. V lost 5 bases and J 7 bases, leaving 17 bases between the germline ends. The CDR3 bases are TGTGCCAGCAGCCCCGATTACAGGGCGGGTGAAAAACTGTTTTTT. Protein product: CASSPDYRAGEKLFF. Based on the CDR3 plus reference TRBV7-9 and TRBJ1-4, the full variable domain is DTGVSQNPRHKITKRGQNVTFRCDPISEHNRLYWYRQTLGQGPEFLTYFQNEAQLEKSRLLSDRFSAERPKGSFSTLEIQRTEQGDSAMYLCASSPDYRAGEKLFFGSGTQLSVL.

This clonotype was detected a few times. The chain uses TRBV4-1 and TRBJ1-1; 8 nucleotides align to TRBD1. The germline V gene encodes CDR1 MGHRA and CDR2 YSYEKL. Trimming took 5 bases from V and 1 from J; bases not matched to a gene: 9. CDR3 length: 16 residues. CDR3 nucleotide sequence: TGCGCCAGCAGCAGCGGACAGGGTGGTACGAACACTGAAGCTTTCTTT. This encodes CASSSGQGGTNTEAFF.

V gene TRBV7-9 combines with J gene TRBJ2-1; D is perhaps TRBD2 (6 bases). The CDR3 loop spans 16 amino acids. Germline CDR1 reads SEHNR; CDR2 reads FQNEAQ (reference sequence). V lost 1 base and J 8 bases, leaving 18 bases between the germline ends. The DNA for the CDR3 is TGTGCCAGCAGCTTAGGACCTCAGGGAGGTACGCATGAGCAGTTCTTC. Amino acid sequence: CASSLGPQGGTHEQFF.

This clonotype was found a few times. The CDR3 DNA follows: TGTGCCACCAGCAGAGAAGGGAGTCAAGTCAACACCTTC. It yields the protein CATSREGSQVNTF. This chain connects TRBV15 to TRBJ1-2; D call uncertain. Germline-derived CDR1 and CDR2 are LNHNV and YYDKDF (reference sequence). V was clipped by 0 bases and J by 12 bases, with 14 bases between them. This CDR3 comprises 13 residues.